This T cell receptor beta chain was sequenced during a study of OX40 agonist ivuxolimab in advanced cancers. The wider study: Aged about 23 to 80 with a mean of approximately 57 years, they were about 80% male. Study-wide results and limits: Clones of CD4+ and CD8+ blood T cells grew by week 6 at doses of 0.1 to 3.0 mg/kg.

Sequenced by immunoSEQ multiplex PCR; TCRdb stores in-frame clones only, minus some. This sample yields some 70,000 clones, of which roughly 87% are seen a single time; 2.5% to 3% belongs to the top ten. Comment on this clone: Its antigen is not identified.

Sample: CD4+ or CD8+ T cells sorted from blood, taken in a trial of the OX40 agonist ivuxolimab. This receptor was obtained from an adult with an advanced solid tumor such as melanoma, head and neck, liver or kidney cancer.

CDR3 sequence (DNA): TGCGCCAGCAGTGCAGGACCGGGAGGCACCATATATTTT. It codes for CASSAGPGGTIYF. V and J are TRBV10-1 and TRBJ1-3; D uncertain. This CDR3 has 13 amino acids. Germline CDR1 reads WNHNN; CDR2 reads SYGVQD (reference sequence). The V end lost 4 bases, the J end lost 9 bases, and 13 bases lay between the germline ends.